This is a list of T cell receptor beta chains from one sample in a study of blood T cell repertoires in COVID-19. Repertoires were generated with immunoSEQ multiplex PCR, while TCRdb's copy carries only in-frame clones and drops some. Of more than 60,000 clones in the sample, around 90% are singletons; the top ten hold 43%. Specimen: peripheral blood. Every receptor here comes from an older woman with COVID-19, enrolled during active disease. Both conserved end residues are part of each CDR3. A D gene is named only where the DNA matches it firmly. The size of a clone is reported for some rows only, either as once, few or many, or as a class for expanded clones.

v_call	j_call	d_call	clone_size	cdr3_nt	cdr3_aa
TRBV5-1	TRBJ2-7	TRBD1	NA	TGCGCCAGCGGGACAGACGTCTCCTACGAGCAGTACTTC	CASGTDVSYEQYF
TRBV2	TRBJ1-2	NA	NA	TGTGCCAGCTTGGAGGGCTTACCGGCGGGTGGCTACACCTTC	CASLEGLPAGGYTF
TRBV4-2	TRBJ2-7	TRBD2	NA	TGTGCCAGCAGCATCGATCGCGGTAGCGGGCTAACCTACGAGCAGTACTTC	CASSIDRGSGLTYEQYF
TRBV5-1	TRBJ1-4	NA	NA	TGCGCCAGCAGCTTGGAGTCTCGGGAAGGAGTTGAAAAACTGTTTTTT	CASSLESREGVEKLFF
TRBV3-1/TRBV3-2	TRBJ1-2	TRBD1	NA	TGTGCCAGCAGCCAAGGGAGACAGGGGGGCTATGGCTACACCTTC	CASSQGRQGGYGYTF
TRBV9	TRBJ1-4	NA	NA	TGTGCCAGCAGCACCCCCGGGACAATTAATGAAAAACTGTTTTTT	CASSTPGTINEKLFF
TRBV24-1	TRBJ2-1	NA	NA	TGTGCCACCAGTGATTTGCACTTGGGAGATGAGCAGTTCTTC	CATSDLHLGDEQFF
TRBV7-2	TRBJ1-2	NA	once	TGTGCCAGCAGCGCCGGGAGGATTACCCGGGGTGGCTACACCTTC	CASSAGRITRGGYTF
TRBV5-1	TRBJ2-7	NA	NA	TGCGCCAGCAGCTTGGAGTGGGACACCTTCTACGAGCAGTACTTC	CASSLEWDTFYEQYF
TRBV6-6	TRBJ2-7	TRBD2	NA	TGTGGGGCTAGCGGGCGTCAAGGAAACGAGCAGTACTTC	CGASGRQGNEQYF
TRBV4-2	TRBJ2-2	TRBD2	NA	TGTGCCAGCAGCCAAATTGGCGGGGGGGCCACCGGGGAGCTGTTTTTT	CASSQIGGGATGELFF
TRBV10-2	TRBJ2-2	TRBD2	NA	TGCGCCAGCAAAACTAGCGGGGGGACCGGGGAGCTGTTTTTT	CASKTSGGTGELFF
TRBV3-1/TRBV3-2	TRBJ1-1	NA	NA	TGTGCCAGCAGCCTAAACGGGGGGGACACTGAAGCTTTCTTT	CASSLNGGDTEAFF
TRBV2	TRBJ1-6	NA	NA	TGTGCCAGCAGCCTATCAGGGCAGGGGTATTCACCCCTCCACTTT	CASSLSGQGYSPLHF
TRBV24-1	TRBJ2-5	TRBD2	NA	TGTGCCACCAGTGATGAACCTCTAGCGGGAGGTAGGGAGACCCAGTACTTC	CATSDEPLAGGRETQYF
TRBV2	TRBJ1-1	TRBD1	NA	TGTGCCAGCAGAGGGACAGCGGACACTGAAGCTTTCTTT	CASRGTADTEAFF
TRBV7-2	TRBJ1-3	TRBD1	NA	TGTGCCAGCAGCCAAGGGGCGGACAGGGAGTGGAACACCATATATTTT	CASSQGADREWNTIYF
TRBV9	TRBJ2-7	NA	NA	TGTGCCAGCAGCGTAGTAGGGGGGGTTACCGACGAGCAGTACTTC	CASSVVGGVTDEQYF
TRBV7-8	TRBJ2-7	NA	NA	TGTGCCAGCAGCTTATCGGGTCCTTTCTACGAGCAGTACTTC	CASSLSGPFYEQYF
TRBV7-2	TRBJ1-1	NA	few	TGTGCCAGCAGCGCACGACAGTTCATTGACGCTTTCTTT	CASSARQFIDAFF
TRBV2	TRBJ2-1	NA	NA	TGTGCCAGCAGTCCCCAGATACGCGGCGCTGAGCAGTTCTTC	CASSPQIRGAEQFF
TRBV9	TRBJ1-2	TRBD1	once	TGTGCCAGCAGAGGAGGGACAGAGAACCCGTATGGCTACACCTTC	CASRGGTENPYGYTF
TRBV6-5	TRBJ1-2	NA	NA	TGTGCCAGCAGTTACTCGATGGCCACGGCAGGTGGCTACACCTTC	CASSYSMATAGGYTF
TRBV7-9	TRBJ1-3	NA	NA	TGTGCCAGCAGCTTAGCACTAGGGCTCTCTGGAAACACCATATATTTT	CASSLALGLSGNTIYF